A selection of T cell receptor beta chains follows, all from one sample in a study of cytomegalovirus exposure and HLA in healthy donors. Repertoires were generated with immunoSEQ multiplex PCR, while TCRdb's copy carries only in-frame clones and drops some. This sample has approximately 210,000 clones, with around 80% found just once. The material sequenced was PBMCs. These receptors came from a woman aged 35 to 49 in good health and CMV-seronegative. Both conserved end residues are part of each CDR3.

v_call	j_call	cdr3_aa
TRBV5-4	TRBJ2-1	CASSLGQGAYNEQFF
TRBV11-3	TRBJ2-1	CASAAGVSYNEQFF
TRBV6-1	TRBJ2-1	CASSEWGELSYNEQFF
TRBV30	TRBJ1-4	CAWRGKLAGGNEKLFF
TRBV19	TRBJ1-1	CASSLQGLAEAFF
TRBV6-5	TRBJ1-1	CASIRGLGEAFF
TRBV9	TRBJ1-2	CASTPQAGAINYGYTF
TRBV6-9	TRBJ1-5	CASSHRGGSNQPQHF
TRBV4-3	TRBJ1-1	CASSQVTGLSTEAFF
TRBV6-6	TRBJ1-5	CVSSYSRGSNQPQHF
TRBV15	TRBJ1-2	CATSRVGTEHGYTF
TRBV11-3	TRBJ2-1	CASSPDRGGNEQFF
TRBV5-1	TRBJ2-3	CASSLEWTSGIGSTDTQYF
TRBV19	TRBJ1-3	CASRDRTDPWDTIYF
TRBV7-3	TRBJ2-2	CASSLTSGMNTGELFF
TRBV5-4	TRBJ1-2	CASSLGAGGKLGYGYTF
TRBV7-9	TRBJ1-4	CSSSLVLSQVAEKLFF
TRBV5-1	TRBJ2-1	CASSFRLAGESNEQFF
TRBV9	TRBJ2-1	CASTKGGSGFSYNEQFF
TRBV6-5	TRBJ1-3	CASSYSGLKGNTIYF
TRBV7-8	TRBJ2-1	CASSLAASRSSNEQFF
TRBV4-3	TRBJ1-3	CASSQSTGTGNTIYF
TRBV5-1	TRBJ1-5	CASSLGGADQPQHF
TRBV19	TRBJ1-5	CASSIGGKETGVSSNQPQHF
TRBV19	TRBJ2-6	CASRHGTGYELLSGANVLTF
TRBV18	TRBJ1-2	CASSPRAEQGYGYTF
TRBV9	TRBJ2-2	CASSLPGLDTGELFF